This TCR beta chain stems from a study of T-cell reconstitution after alpha-beta-depleted transplantation in children. The CDR3 is made up of 14 amino acids. Germline V gene lookup returns CDR1 MNHEY and CDR2 SVGEGT. Trimming stripped 4 bases from V and 6 bases from J, with 15 bases between. This clonotype was seen many times. Unique molecular identifiers were incorporated during preparation of the TCRbeta library. TCRdb independently ran MiXCR on the PCR reads; one entry per CDR3 protein. The sample carries fewer than 120,000 distinct CDR3 sequences, around a tenth recorded once. Sequences were derived from PBMCs from the stem cell graft donor, sampled from the stem cell graft. The V call is TRBV6-2 or TRBV6-3, the J call TRBJ1-1; possible D gene TRBD1, 5 bases. The source of this sequence is a human donor who donated a stem cell graft to a child with acute lymphoblastic leukemia. The CDR3 spells CASSSTSRGAEAFF. The DNA for the CDR3 is TGTGCCAGCAGTTCCACATCGAGGGGCGCTGAAGCTTTCTTT.